This T cell receptor beta chain stems from a study of response to subunit inactivated influenza vaccine. About this clonotype: Its target is unknown.

Study-wide results and limits: The authors suggested that every seasonal influenza vaccination recruits few new T cells.

TCRdb called the RT-PCR reads again in MiXCR, with one record for every CDR3 protein. In the table there are 450,000 to 600,000 distinct CDR3 sequences, approximately 15% of which are singletons. The sequence came from a man aged 45-69 years who received an inactivated influenza vaccine. This specimen consisted of CD4+ T cells sorted from PBMCs, obtained 23 months after vaccination.

The CDR3 DNA sequence: TGTGCCAGCACCCAAGGACAGAAACCCTATCAGCCCCAGCATTTT. Translation gives CASTQGQKPYQPQHF. The chain uses TRBV6-2 or TRBV6-3 and TRBJ1-5; D possibly corresponds to TRBD1 (6 bases). The CDR3 has 15 residues. Germline V CDR1 and CDR2: MNHEY, SVGEGT. V was clipped by 7 bases and J by 5 bases, with 18 bases between them.